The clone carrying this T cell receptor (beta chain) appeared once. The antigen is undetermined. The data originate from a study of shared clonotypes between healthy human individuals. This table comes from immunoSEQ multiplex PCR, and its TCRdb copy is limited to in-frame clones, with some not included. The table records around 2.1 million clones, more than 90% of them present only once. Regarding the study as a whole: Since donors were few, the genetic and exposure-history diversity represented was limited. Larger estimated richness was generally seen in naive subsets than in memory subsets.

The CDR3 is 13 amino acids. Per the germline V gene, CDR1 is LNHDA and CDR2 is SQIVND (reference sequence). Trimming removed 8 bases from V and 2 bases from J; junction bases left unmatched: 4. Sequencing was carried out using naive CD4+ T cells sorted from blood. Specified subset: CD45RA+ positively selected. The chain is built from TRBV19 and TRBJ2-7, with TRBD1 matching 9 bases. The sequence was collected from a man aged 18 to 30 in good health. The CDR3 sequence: CASSGTGTYEQYF. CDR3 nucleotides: TGTGCCAGTTCCGGGACAGGGACCTACGAGCAGTACTTC.